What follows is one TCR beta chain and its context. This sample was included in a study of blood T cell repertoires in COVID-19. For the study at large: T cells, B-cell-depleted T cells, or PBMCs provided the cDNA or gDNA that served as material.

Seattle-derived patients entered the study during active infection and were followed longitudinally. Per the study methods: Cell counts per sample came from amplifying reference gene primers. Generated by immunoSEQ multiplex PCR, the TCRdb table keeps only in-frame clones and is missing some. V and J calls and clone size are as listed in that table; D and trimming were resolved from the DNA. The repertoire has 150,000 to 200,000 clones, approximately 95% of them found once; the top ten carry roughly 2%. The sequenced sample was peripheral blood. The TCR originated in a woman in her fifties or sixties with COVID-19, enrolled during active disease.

The CDR3 DNA sequence: TGTGCCAGCAGCGCGACAGGGGGGTTCATGAACACTGAAGCTTTCTTT. Amino acid sequence: CASSATGGFMNTEAFF. This rearrangement joins TRBV9 to TRBJ1-1; 9 bases map to TRBD1. CDR1 SGDLS and CDR2 YYNGEE come from the germline V gene. The CDR3 has 16 residues. The trim removed 3 bases at V and 0 bases at J, leaving 6 bases unmatched.